The entry below gives a single T cell receptor (beta chain) sequence along with its context. Its antigen remains unidentified. The record originates from a study of OX40 agonist ivuxolimab in advanced cancers. Study-wide context: An agonistic anti-OX40 (CD134) antibody, ivuxolimab, was used to treat the patients. Study-wide findings and caveats: Blood T cells, both CD4+ and CD8+, expanded clonally by week 6 at 0.1 to 3.0 mg/kg.

Trimming removed 6 bases from V and 2 bases from J; junction bases left unmatched: 6. The V gene's germline CDR1 is SGHTA and CDR2 FQGNSA. The CDR3 runs 14 residues. Individuals having autoimmune disease history or systemic immunosuppression were not enrolled. Libraries were prepared by immunoSEQ multiplex PCR; TCRdb keeps only in-frame clonotypes and omits some of them. The data show about 80,000 clones, roughly 90% seen once. This clonotype originated in an adult with an advanced solid tumor such as melanoma, head and neck, liver or kidney cancer. The rearrangement uses TRBV7-2 and TRBJ2-7; 8 bases fit TRBD2. The specimen comprised CD4+ or CD8+ T cells sorted from blood, sampled in a trial of the OX40 agonist ivuxolimab. The CDR3, as DNA: TGTGCCAGCAGTTATAGCGGGGAGACCTACGAGCAGTACTTC. Translated, it gives CASSYSGETYEQYF.